The subject of this entry is one T cell receptor (beta chain). No cognate antigen has been identified for it. Base qualities are missing; no much larger clone stands one base away. Library construction relied on 5' RACE. Instrument used: Illumina HiSeq 2000. A universal primer binding site was added through template switching, and the final cDNA carried a unique molecular identifier so that TCR cDNA molecules could be counted accurately. Specific primers in the conserved constant-segment region were used to synthesize first-strand cDNA for TCR alpha and beta chains. To control for contamination, each cDNA library was double barcoded with a SMART-Mk sample barcode plus Illumina barcodes. TruSeq adapter sequences, together with Illumina sample barcodes, were added in two successive PCR steps. TCR alpha and beta cDNA libraries were sequenced on the Illumina HiSeq platform with custom primers. In the original analysis: Unique molecular identifiers were extracted from raw reads with MiGEC, and CDR3 positions were determined with MiXCR. For each individual, recombination models were inferred using an EM algorithm with the repgenHMM and IGoR tools. The tcR package in R was used for shared clonotype analysis, with sharing normalized by the product of cloneset sizes. To study raw recombination without the effects of thymic and clonal selection, out-of-frame nonproductive sequences were analyzed. TCRdb reanalyzed the raw reads on its own, using fastp at Q25 for trimming and MiXCR for clone calling, and kept in-frame beta chains. Under each unique CDR3 protein, matching rows form one entry showing the most common genes and DNA. V and J calls and clone size were set by TCRdb, not the authors. Within this sample are fewer than 250,000 distinct CDR3 sequences, with approximately 7.3% of them counted one time only. The top ten constitute under 6% of the sample.

The sample comes from a study of identical twins (TCRdb year 2016). About the study as a whole: To test whether fetal clonotypes persist, this study deep-sequenced TCR alpha and beta repertoires from monozygotic twins, from unrelated adults of various ages, and from cord blood. To rule out contamination, replicate twin experiments were performed at different times with different library preparation protocols.

The full study reports these points: In beta out-of-frame sequences, excess twin sharing was weaker, because having fewer shared sequences lowered the signal-to-noise ratio. Fewer insertions were carried by abundant cord blood beta clonotypes, a similar but weaker trend appeared in young adult naive repertoires, and no such trend appeared in memory repertoires. Conclusions relied on cross-sectional statistical analysis, since the same donors could not be followed over many years. In monozygotic twins, out-of-frame TCR alpha sharing was systematically underestimated by recombination models, although the models agreed with sharing between unrelated individuals. Invariant T cells such as MAIT and iNKT could partly confound zero-insertion analyses, though diverse VJ usage argued against this for most clonotypes. Compared with coincidental sharing between unrelated individuals, out-of-frame TCR alpha sequences shared between twins had an excess of sequences with low generation probability.

Every donor was a healthy Caucasian. The twin cohort consisted of three pairs of female monozygotic twins, all aged roughly 18 to 29 years. Positive isolation kits from Invitrogen were used to isolate CD4+ and CD8+ T cell populations. Per the germline V gene (reference sequence), LGHDT is the CDR1 and YNNKEL is the CDR2. At the junction V is shortened by 1 base and J by 5 bases, with 3 bases in between. The CDR3 holds 12 amino acids from the cysteine to the phenylalanine. Only the CDR3 portion is preserved as DNA: 36 bases, with reading frame beginning at the first base. The same sample was also studied in work on yellow fever vaccine responses in identical twins. In that second paper, the authors write: The authors reported that the T cell response to vaccination in identical twins appeared partly convergent and partly personalized. In identical twins, the study followed T cell clones that responded to the vaccine with precision.

The clonotype originates from a woman younger than 30 in good health. The V and J genes are TRBV3-1 and TRBJ2-1, with no confident D gene call. The sequencing sample was made of CD8+ T cells sorted from blood. The bases read TGTGCCAGCAGCCAAGTTCACAATGAGCAGTTCTTC. Its translation is CASSQVHNEQFF.